This T cell receptor beta chain stems from a study of blood T cell repertoires in COVID-19. The germline V and J ends were trimmed by 5 bases and 1 base, with 8 bases remaining between them. The CDR3 is made up of 13 amino acids. The V gene's germline CDR1 is MNHEY and CDR2 SVGAGI. Generated by immunoSEQ multiplex PCR, the TCRdb table keeps only in-frame clones and is missing some. The sample has a few hundred thousand clones, 70% to 90% seen once. The count of this clone is one. Material: peripheral blood. The TCR was taken from a woman in her twenties or thirties with acute or convalescent COVID-19. V usage is TRBV6-5 and J usage is TRBJ1-1; D is uncertain. CDR3 DNA sequence: TGTGCCAGCAGTCCAACACCGAACACTGAAGCTTTCTTT. Protein sequence: CASSPTPNTEAFF.